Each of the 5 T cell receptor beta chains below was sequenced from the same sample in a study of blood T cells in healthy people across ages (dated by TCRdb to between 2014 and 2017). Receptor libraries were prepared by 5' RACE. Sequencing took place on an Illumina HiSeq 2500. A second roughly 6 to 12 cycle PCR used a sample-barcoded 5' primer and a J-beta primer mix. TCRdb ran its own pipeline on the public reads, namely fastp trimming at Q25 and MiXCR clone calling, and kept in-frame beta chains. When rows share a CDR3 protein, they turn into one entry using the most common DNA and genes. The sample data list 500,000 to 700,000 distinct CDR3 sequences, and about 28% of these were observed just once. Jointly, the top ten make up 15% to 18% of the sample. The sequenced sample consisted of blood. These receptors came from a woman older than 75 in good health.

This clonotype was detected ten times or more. The CDR3 DNA reads as TGCAGTGCTAGAGATCCACAGGCCGTGCAAGAGACCCAGTACTTC. Its translation is CSARDPQAVQETQYF. The rearrangement links TRBV20-1 to TRBJ2-5; D is perhaps TRBD1 (5 bases). V lost 0 bases and J lost 2, with 13 bases in between. Germline V gives CDR1 DFQATT, CDR2 SNEGSKA (reference sequence). The CDR3 runs to 15 residues.

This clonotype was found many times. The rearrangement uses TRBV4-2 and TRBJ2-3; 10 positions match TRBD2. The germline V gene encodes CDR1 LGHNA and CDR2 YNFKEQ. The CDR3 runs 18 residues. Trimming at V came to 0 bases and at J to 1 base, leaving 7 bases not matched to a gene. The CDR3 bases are TGTGCCAGCAGCCAAGAATACAGGCTAGCGGGAGGCACAGATACGCAGTATTTT. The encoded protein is CASSQEYRLAGGTDTQYF.

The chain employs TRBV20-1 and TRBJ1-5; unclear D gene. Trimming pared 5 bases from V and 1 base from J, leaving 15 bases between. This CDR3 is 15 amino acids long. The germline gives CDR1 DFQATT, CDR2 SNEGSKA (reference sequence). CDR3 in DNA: TGCAGTGCTCGACCGCCTTGGTTGAGCAATCAGCCCCAGCATTTT. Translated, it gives CSARPPWLSNQPQHF.

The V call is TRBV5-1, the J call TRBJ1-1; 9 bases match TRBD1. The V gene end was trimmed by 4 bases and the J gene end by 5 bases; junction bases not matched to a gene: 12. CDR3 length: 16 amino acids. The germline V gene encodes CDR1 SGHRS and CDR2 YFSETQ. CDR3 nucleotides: TGCGCCAGCAGCAACCGGGACAGGGTTGATTGGACTGAAGCTTTCTTT. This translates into CASSNRDRVDWTEAFF.

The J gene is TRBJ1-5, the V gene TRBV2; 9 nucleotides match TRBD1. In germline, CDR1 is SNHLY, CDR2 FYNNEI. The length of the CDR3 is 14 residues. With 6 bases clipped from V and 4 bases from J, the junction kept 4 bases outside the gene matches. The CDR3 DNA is TGTGCCAGCAGGGGGACAGGGAATAATCAGCCCCAGCATTTT. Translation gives CASRGTGNNQPQHF.